This TCR beta chain originates from a study of OX40 agonist ivuxolimab in advanced cancers. Background on the study: Participants averaged approximately 60 years of age (range 23 to 79) and were less than 85% male. Three patients got partial responses; one had hepatocellular carcinoma and two had cutaneous melanoma. Study results and caveats: Among the least clonally expanded were partial responders at 0.1-3.0 mg/kg. In CD8+ T cells, expanded clones were on average more numerous than in CD4+.

V lost 10 bases to trimming and J lost 1 base, with 23 bases between them. Germline lookup yields CDR1 MNHEY and CDR2 SMNVEV (reference sequence). The CDR3 spans 17 residues. Only in-frame clones appear in the TCRdb table, and some are missing; sequencing was by immunoSEQ multiplex PCR. The table records about 55,000 clones, approximately 86% of them present only once. Comment on this clone: Antigen unknown.

The chain recombines TRBV27 with TRBJ1-5; weak D call: TRBD1 (6 bases). This TCR came from an adult with an advanced solid tumor such as melanoma, head and neck, liver or kidney cancer. The sequencing used CD4+ or CD8+ T cells sorted from blood, collected in a trial of the OX40 agonist ivuxolimab. CDR3 amino acids: CATAPETGAASNQPQHF. The CDR3 coding sequence is TGTGCCACTGCCCCCGAGACAGGAGCGGCGAGCAATCAGCCCCAGCATTTT.